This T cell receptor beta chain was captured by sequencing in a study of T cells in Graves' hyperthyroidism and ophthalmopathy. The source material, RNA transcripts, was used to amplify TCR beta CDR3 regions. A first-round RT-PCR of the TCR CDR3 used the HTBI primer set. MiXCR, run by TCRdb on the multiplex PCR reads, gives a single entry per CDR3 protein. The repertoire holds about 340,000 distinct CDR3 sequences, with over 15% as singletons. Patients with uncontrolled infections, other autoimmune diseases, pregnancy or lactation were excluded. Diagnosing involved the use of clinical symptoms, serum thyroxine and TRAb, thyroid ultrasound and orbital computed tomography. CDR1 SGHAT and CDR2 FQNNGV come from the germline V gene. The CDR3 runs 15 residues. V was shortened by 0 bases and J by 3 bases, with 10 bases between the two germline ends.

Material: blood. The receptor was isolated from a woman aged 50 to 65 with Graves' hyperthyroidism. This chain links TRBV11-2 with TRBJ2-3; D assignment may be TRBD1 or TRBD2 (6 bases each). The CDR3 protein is CASSLDGGRTDTQYF. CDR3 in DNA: TGTGCCAGCAGCTTAGATGGGGGGCGAACAGATACGCAGTATTTT.